The entry below gives a single TCR beta chain sequence along with its context. Its antigen is unknown. The sample comes from a study of T cells in tuberculosis. Study summary: The T cells targeted glucose monomycolate, a mycobacterial lipid, via CD1B. In South Africa, adults with active tuberculosis were compared with IGRA-negative and latently infected IGRA-positive adolescents. Study conclusions and caveats: Smaller distances to GMM-specific TCRs suggested their expansion in active tuberculosis.

This table comes from immunoSEQ multiplex PCR, and its TCRdb copy is limited to in-frame clones, with some not included. The data contain about 29,000 clones, around 91% of them singletons. V gave up 5 bases and J gave up 0 bases; unmatched junction bases: 9. The CDR3 contains 17 residues. Germline-derived CDR1 and CDR2 are SEHNR and FQNEAQ (reference sequence). Material: PBMCs. The source is a donor under 30 with latent tuberculosis or without tuberculosis infection. The chain uses TRBV7-9 and TRBJ2-2, with TRBD1 matching over 7 bases. The CDR3: CASSRRGFSPNTGELFF. Here the CDR3 DNA reads TGTGCCAGCAGCCGCAGGGGGTTCAGCCCGAACACCGGGGAGCTGTTTTTT.